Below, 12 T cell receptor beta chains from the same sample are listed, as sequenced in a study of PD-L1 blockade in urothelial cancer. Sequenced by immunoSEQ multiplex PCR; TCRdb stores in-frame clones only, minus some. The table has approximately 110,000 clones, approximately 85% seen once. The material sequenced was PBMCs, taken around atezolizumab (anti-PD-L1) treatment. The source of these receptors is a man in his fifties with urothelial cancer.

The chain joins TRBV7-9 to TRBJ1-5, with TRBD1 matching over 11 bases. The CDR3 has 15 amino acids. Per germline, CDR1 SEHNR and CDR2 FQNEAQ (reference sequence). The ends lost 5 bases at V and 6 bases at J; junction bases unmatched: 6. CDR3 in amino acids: CASSPGQGAGQPQHF. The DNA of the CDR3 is TGTGCCAGCAGCCCCGGACAGGGGGCAGGTCAGCCCCAGCATTTT. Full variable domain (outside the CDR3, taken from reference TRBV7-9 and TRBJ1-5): DTGVSQNPRHKITKRGQNVTFRCDPISEHNRLYWYRQTLGQGPEFLTYFQNEAQLEKSRLLSDRFSAERPKGSFSTLEIQRTEQGDSAMYLCASSPGQGAGQPQHFGDGTRLSIL.

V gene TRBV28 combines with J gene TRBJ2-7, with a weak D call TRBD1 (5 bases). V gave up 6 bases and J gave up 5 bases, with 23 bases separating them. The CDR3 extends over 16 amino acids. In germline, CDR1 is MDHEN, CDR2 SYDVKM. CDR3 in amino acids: CASRYRSLLEENEQYF. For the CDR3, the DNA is TGTGCCAGCAGGTACAGGAGTCTCTTGGAAGAGAACGAGCAGTACTTC.

The CDR3 DNA is TGTGCCAACGCCCGGAGCACCATATATTTT. It encodes CANARSTIYF. The chain has TRBV6-1 and TRBJ1-3; D is unclear. This CDR3 region has 10 residues. Trimming took 10 bases from V and 9 from J, leaving 10 bases between them. Germline CDR1 reads MNHNS; CDR2 reads SASEGT.

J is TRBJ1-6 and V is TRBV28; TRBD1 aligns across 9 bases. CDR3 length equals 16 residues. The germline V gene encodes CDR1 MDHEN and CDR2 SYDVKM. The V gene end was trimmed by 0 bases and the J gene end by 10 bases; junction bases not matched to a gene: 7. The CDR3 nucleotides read TGTGCCAGCAGTTTATGGACAGGGGGTTTTGGATCACCCCTCCACTTT. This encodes CASSLWTGGFGSPLHF.

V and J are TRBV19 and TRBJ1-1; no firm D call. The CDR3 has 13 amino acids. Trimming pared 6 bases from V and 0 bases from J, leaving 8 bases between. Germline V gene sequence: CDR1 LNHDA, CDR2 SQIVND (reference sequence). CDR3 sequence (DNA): TGTGCCAGTAGAAGTGGCCTGAACACTGAAGCTTTCTTT. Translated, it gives CASRSGLNTEAFF.

CDR3 coding DNA: TGTGCCAGCAGTTGGATTTATCTTAGCGGGACGGGCTACGAGCAGTACTTC. Protein product: CASSWIYLSGTGYEQYF. J is TRBJ2-7 and V is TRBV28; 8 nucleotides match TRBD2. Per the germline V gene, CDR1 is MDHEN and CDR2 is SYDVKM. CDR3 size: 17 residues. With V trimmed by 4 bases and J by 3 bases, 14 bases remained unmatched.

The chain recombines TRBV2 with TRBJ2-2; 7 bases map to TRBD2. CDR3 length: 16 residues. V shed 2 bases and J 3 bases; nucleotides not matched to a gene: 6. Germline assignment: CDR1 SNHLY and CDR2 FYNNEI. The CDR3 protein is CASSEWSSGHTGELFF. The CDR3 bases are TGTGCCAGCAGTGAATGGTCTAGCGGACACACCGGGGAGCTGTTTTTT.

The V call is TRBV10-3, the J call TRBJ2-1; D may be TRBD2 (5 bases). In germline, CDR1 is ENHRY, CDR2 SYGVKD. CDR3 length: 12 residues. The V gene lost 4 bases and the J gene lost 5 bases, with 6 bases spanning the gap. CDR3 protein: CAISGRDNEQFF. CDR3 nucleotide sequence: TGTGCCATCAGTGGGCGGGACAATGAGCAGTTCTTC.

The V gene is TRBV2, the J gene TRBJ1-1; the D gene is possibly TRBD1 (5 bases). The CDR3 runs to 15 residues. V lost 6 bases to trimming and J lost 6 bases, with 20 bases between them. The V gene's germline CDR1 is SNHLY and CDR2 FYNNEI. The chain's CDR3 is CASRPVLGGYAEAFF. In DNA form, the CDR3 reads TGTGCCAGCAGGCCGGTCCTGGGGGGATACGCTGAAGCTTTCTTT. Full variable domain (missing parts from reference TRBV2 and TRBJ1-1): EPEVTQTPSHQVTQMGQEVILRCVPISNHLYFYWYRQILGQKVEFLVSFYNNEISEKSEIFDDQFSVERPDGSNFTLKIRSTKLEDSAMYFCASRPVLGGYAEAFFGQGTRLTVV.

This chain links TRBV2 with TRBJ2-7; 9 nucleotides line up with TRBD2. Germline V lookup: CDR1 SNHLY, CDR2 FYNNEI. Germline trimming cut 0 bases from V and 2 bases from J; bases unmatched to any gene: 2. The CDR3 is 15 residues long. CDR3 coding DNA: TGTGCCAGCAGTGAAGCGGCTAGCGGGACCTACGAGCAGTACTTC. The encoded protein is CASSEAASGTYEQYF.

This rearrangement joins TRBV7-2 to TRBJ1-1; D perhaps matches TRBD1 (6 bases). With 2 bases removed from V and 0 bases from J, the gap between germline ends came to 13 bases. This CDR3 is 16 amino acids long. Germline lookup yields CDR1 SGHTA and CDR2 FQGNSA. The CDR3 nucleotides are TGTGCCAGCAGCTTATCAGGGGTGGGAATGAACACTGAAGCTTTCTTT. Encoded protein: CASSLSGVGMNTEAFF.

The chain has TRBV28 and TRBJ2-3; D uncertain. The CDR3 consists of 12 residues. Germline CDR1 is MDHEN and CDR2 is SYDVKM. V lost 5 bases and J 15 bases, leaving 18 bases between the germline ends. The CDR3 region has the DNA TGTGCCAGCAGTCCCTCGGTGCTGTCCAACTATTTT. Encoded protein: CASSPSVLSNYF.